This T cell receptor beta chain appears in the sequencing data of a study of early T cells in non-severe SARS-CoV-2 infection. Study in general: Bulk RNA taken from unsorted whole blood was sequenced, leaving chains unpaired.

The TCR library protocol attached unique molecular identifiers to the individual cDNA molecules. TCRdb re-derived calls from the 5' RACE reads in MiXCR, one entry per CDR3 protein. This table holds approximately 26,000 distinct CDR3 sequences, around 4% found once. Germline lookup yields CDR1 KGHSY and CDR2 FQNENV. The CDR3 has 16 residues. Trimming took 3 bases from V and 6 from J; bases not matched to a gene: 6. By share, this clonotype ranks as medium-sized (0.01 to 0.1%). The source of this sequence is an adult who was a healthcare worker with PCR-confirmed SARS-CoV-2 infection or an uninfected control (not recorded which). The specimen was whole blood. The rearrangement links TRBV16 to TRBJ2-3; TRBD2 matches at 13 bases. The CDR3 spells CASSHLLAGGSDTQYF. The CDR3 coding sequence is TGTGCCAGCAGCCACCTACTAGCGGGAGGGTCCGATACGCAGTATTTT.